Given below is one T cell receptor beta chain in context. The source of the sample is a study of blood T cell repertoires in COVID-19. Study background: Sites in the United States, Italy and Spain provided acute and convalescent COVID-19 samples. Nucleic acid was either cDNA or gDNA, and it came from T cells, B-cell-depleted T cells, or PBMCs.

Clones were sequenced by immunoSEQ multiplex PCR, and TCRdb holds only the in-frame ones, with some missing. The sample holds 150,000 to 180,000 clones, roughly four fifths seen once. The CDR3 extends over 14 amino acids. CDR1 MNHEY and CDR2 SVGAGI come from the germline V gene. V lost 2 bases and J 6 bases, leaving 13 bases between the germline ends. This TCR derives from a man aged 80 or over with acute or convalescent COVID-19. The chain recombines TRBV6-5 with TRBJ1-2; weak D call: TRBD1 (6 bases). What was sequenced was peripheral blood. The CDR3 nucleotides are TGTGCCAGCAGTTACCCCGGGACAAGGAATGGCTACACCTTC. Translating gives CASSYPGTRNGYTF.